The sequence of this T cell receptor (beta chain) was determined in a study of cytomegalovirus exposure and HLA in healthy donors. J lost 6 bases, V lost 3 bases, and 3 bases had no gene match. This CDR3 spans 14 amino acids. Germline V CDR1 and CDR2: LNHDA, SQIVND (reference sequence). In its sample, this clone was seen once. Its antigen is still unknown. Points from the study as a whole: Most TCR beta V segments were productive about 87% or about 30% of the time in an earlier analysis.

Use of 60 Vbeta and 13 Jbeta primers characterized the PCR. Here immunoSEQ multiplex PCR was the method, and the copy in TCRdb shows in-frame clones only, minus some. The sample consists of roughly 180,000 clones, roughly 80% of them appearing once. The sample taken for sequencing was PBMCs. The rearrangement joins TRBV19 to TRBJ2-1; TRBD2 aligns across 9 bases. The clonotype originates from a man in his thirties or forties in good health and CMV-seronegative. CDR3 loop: CASSISSGANEQFF. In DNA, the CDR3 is TGTGCCAGTAGTATTTCTAGCGGGGCCAATGAGCAGTTCTTC.